Described below is a single T cell receptor (beta chain) sequence and its context. The sample originates from a study of blood T cell repertoires in COVID-19. The wider study: The cDNA or gDNA used as material had been derived from T cells, B-cell-depleted T cells, or PBMCs.

Germline-derived CDR1 and CDR2 are KGHSH and LQKENI. This CDR3 is 14 amino acids long. V lost 6 bases, J lost 2 bases, and 6 bases stayed unmatched. TCRdb's copy holds only in-frame clones and misses some; the assay was immunoSEQ multiplex PCR. The sample has under 350,000 clones; 85% to 90% are singletons. This sequence joins TRBV18 and TRBJ2-7; TRBD2 matches at 8 bases. The source material was PBMCs or T cells enriched from blood (not recorded which). The origin of this receptor is a young man who had recovered from COVID-19. The CDR3 reads CASSPGGVPYEQYF. CDR3 DNA sequence: TGTGCCAGCTCCCCGGGAGGGGTTCCCTACGAGCAGTACTTC.